This T cell receptor (beta chain) derives from a study of OX40 agonist ivuxolimab in advanced cancers. Background on the study: Earlier anti-PD-1, anti-PD-L1 or anti-CTLA-4 therapy was permitted; 35% to 50% had received some.

The method was immunoSEQ multiplex PCR; TCRdb's version includes in-frame clones alone and lacks a portion of them. This table has approximately 47,000 clones, about 87% appearing once. Overall study findings and caveats: Those patients achieving a partial response at 0.1-3.0 mg/kg showed among the lowest clonal expansion.

The CDR3 loop spans 13 amino acids. Trimming removed 2 bases from V and 7 bases from J, with 12 bases in between. Looked up from germline, CDR1 is LGHNT and CDR2 is FRNRAP. Exclusion applied to patients with autoimmune disease history or systemic immunosuppression. Peripheral blood came from all dose cohorts at three timepoints. Note on this clone: Its antigen is not identified.

V usage is TRBV12-5 and J usage is TRBJ2-7; tentative D call: TRBD2 (6 bases). The clonotype was recovered from an adult with an advanced solid tumor such as melanoma, head and neck, liver or kidney cancer. Sample: CD4+ or CD8+ T cells sorted from blood, taken in a trial of the OX40 agonist ivuxolimab. CDR3 sequence (DNA): TGTGCTAGTGGTTTGTTACTAGCTGGGGAGCAGTACTTC. This codes for CASGLLLAGEQYF.